This T cell receptor beta chain was retrieved from a study of blood T cell repertoires in COVID-19. Overall study context: Researchers got acute and convalescent COVID-19 samples from the United States, Italy and Spain. PBMCs, B-cell-depleted T cells, or T cells were the source of the cDNA or gDNA that made up the material.

As processed by the authors: It was from reference gene primer amplification that nucleated cell counts were estimated. Assay: immunoSEQ multiplex PCR; the TCRdb copy retains only in-frame clones and omits some. V and J calls and clone size are given by that table; D and trimming were obtained from the DNA. In the table there are about 120,000 clones, 80% of which are singletons. The V gene's germline CDR1 is SEHNR and CDR2 FQNEAQ (reference sequence). The V gene lost 5 bases and the J gene lost 5 bases, with 9 bases spanning the gap. There are 12 residues in the CDR3. The gene calls are TRBV7-9 and TRBJ1-2, with D hard to call. The clonotype was recovered from a man in his 70s with acute or convalescent COVID-19. Sequencing was done on a sample of peripheral blood. The CDR3 sequence: CASSKTGYGYTF. The DNA for the CDR3 is TGTGCCAGCAGCAAGACTGGTTATGGCTACACCTTC.